What follows are 5 T cell receptor beta chains derived from one specimen sequenced in a study of blood T cell repertoires in COVID-19. This table comes from immunoSEQ multiplex PCR, and its TCRdb copy is limited to in-frame clones, with some not included. The sample shows under 65,000 clones, about 91% of them seen only once. Specimen: peripheral blood. Source of these receptors: a man aged 45-65 years with acute or convalescent COVID-19.

V usage is TRBV28 and J usage is TRBJ1-1; D call uncertain. Trimming took off 3 bases at V and 1 base at J, with 9 bases between the two ends. In germline, CDR1 is MDHEN, CDR2 SYDVKM. This CDR3 is 14 amino acids long. The CDR3 here is CASSFRVKNTEAFF. The CDR3 DNA sequence: TGTGCCAGCAGTTTCCGGGTTAAGAACACTGAAGCTTTCTTT.

This chain connects TRBV5-1 to TRBJ2-7; 8 nucleotides match TRBD1. The junction had 7 bases not matched to a gene; V was cut back by 4 bases and J by 7 bases. The germline gives CDR1 SGHRS, CDR2 YFSETQ. The CDR3 has 13 amino acids. The CDR3 reads CASSGGRGREQYF. The CDR3, as DNA: TGCGCCAGCAGCGGGGGCAGGGGGCGTGAGCAGTACTTC. Full variable domain (missing parts from reference TRBV5-1 and TRBJ2-7): KAGVTQTPRYLIKTRGQQVTLSCSPISGHRSVSWYQQTPGQGLQFLFEYFSETQRNKGNFPGRFSGRQFSNSRSEMNVSTLELGDSALYLCASSGGRGREQYFGPGTRLTVT.

The V call is TRBV2, the J call TRBJ1-3; the D gene is possibly TRBD1 (6 bases). CDR3 length: 16 amino acids. Between the trimmed V and J ends, which lost 9 bases and 0 bases, there was a span of 18 bases. CDR1 and CDR2 (germline): SNHLY, FYNNEI. CDR3 residues: CARQGPNRISGNTIYF. CDR3 bases: TGTGCCAGACAGGGTCCGAACCGAATCTCTGGAAACACCATATATTTT.

The V call is TRBV15, the J call TRBJ1-2; D is unresolved. In germline, CDR1 is LNHNV, CDR2 YYDKDF (reference sequence). CDR3 length equals 15 residues. Trimming removed 3 bases from V and 3 bases from J, with 14 bases in between. CDR3 in amino acids: CATSRAGEGYYGYTF. CDR3 bases: TGTGCCACCAGCAGGGCTGGAGAGGGTTACTATGGCTACACCTTC. Together with reference TRBV15 and TRBJ1-2, the CDR3 gives the full variable domain: DAMVIQNPRYQVTQFGKPVTLSCSQTLNHNVMYWYQQKSSQAPKLLFHYYDKDFNNEADTPDNFQSRRPNTSFCFLDIRSPGLGDTAMYLCATSRAGEGYYGYTFGSGTRLTVV.

The chain combines TRBV19 with TRBJ2-3, with 14 positions matching TRBD2. The length of the CDR3 is 16 residues. In germline, CDR1 is LNHDA, CDR2 SQIVND (reference sequence). Trimming at V came to 5 bases and at J to 3 bases, leaving 4 bases not matched to a gene. The CDR3 DNA reads TGTGCCAGTAGTTCGACTAGCGGGGGGGGGACAGATACGCAGTATTTT. It encodes CASSSTSGGGTDTQYF.